Following are 15 T cell receptor beta chains from one sample sequenced in a study of OX40 agonist ivuxolimab in advanced cancers. TCRdb keeps only in-frame clones here, not all; method: immunoSEQ multiplex PCR. This sample yields about 59,000 clones, of which over 70% are seen a single time; 0.37% belongs to the top ten. The sample here was CD4+ or CD8+ T cells sorted from blood, taken in a trial of the OX40 agonist ivuxolimab. These receptors originate from an adult with an advanced solid tumor such as melanoma, head and neck, liver or kidney cancer.

The chain is built from TRBV28 and TRBJ1-5; D is uncertain. CDR1 MDHEN and CDR2 SYDVKM come from the germline V gene. This CDR3 is built from 16 residues. Deletions cut 5 bases from V and 0 bases from J, with 14 bases between. CDR3 in amino acids: CASSPLFWFSNQPQHF. The CDR3, as DNA: TGTGCCAGCAGTCCCCTCTTCTGGTTTAGCAATCAGCCCCAGCATTTT.

This chain links TRBV5-1 with TRBJ2-2; 8 nucleotides align to TRBD2. J lost 1 base, V lost 4 bases, and 9 bases had no gene match. The CDR3 is 17 amino acids. The germline V gene has CDR1 SGHRS and CDR2 YFSETQ. The CDR3 nucleotides read TGCGCCAGCAGCCCGGGTGGGCTAGCGGGGAACACCGGGGAGCTGTTTTTT. This sequence encodes CASSPGGLAGNTGELFF.

This clone appeared a few times. The J gene is TRBJ2-2, the V gene TRBV5-1; D is unresolved. The CDR3 totals 14 residues. CDR1 and CDR2 (germline): SGHRS, YFSETQ. V was pared by 0 bases and J by 7 bases, with 10 bases between. CDR3 in amino acids: CASSLDIGVGELFF. In DNA, the CDR3 is TGCGCCAGCAGCTTGGACATTGGAGTCGGGGAGCTGTTTTTT.

This clone has only one observation. V and J are TRBV10-3 and TRBJ1-3; D may be TRBD1 (6 bases). V lost 6 bases and J 0 bases, leaving 9 bases between the germline ends. CDR1 is ENHRY, CDR2 SYGVKD, per germline. The CDR3 has 14 residues. This CDR3 is CAIRAGDSGNTIYF. CDR3 nucleotide sequence: TGTGCCATCAGGGCAGGGGACTCTGGAAACACCATATATTTT.

The rearrangement links TRBV7-7 to TRBJ2-2; D is unresolved. CDR1 SSHAT and CDR2 FNYEAQ come from the germline V gene (reference sequence). The CDR3 covers 13 residues. Trimming took 5 bases from V and 4 from J, leaving 8 bases between them. The CDR3 sequence: CASSPVGTGELFF. CDR3 coding DNA: TGTGCCAGCAGCCCCGTGGGCACCGGGGAGCTGTTTTTT.

The chain couples TRBV27 to TRBJ1-6, with D uncertain. The CDR3 is 15 amino acids. Looked up from germline, CDR1 is MNHEY and CDR2 is SMNVEV (reference sequence). Trimming removed 5 bases at V and 7 bases at J, with 15 bases between. CDR3 nucleotide sequence: TGTGCCAGCAGTCTCTCCGGGAGAGGGAATTCACCCCTCCACTTT. Translating it yields CASSLSGRGNSPLHF.

The J gene is TRBJ2-1, the V gene TRBV11-3, with D possibly matching TRBD2 (7 bases). Per germline, CDR1 SGHNT and CDR2 YENEEA. With 0 bases removed from V and 9 bases from J, the gap between germline ends came to 15 bases. This CDR3 comprises 15 residues. The CDR3 DNA follows: TGTGCCAGCAGCTTAGATGGGGGGGCCGCGAGTGAGCAGTTCTTC. Protein sequence: CASSLDGGAASEQFF.

The chain uses TRBV5-6 and TRBJ2-1, with D perhaps TRBD2 (6 bases). The CDR3 extends over 17 amino acids. In germline, CDR1 is SGHDT, CDR2 YYEEEE. V was trimmed by 2 bases and J by 6 bases, leaving 21 bases between them. The CDR3 sequence: CASSFGGHSQIINEQFF. CDR3 bases: TGTGCCAGCAGCTTTGGAGGGCATTCTCAAATTATCAATGAGCAGTTCTTC.

The rearrangement links TRBV7-9 to TRBJ1-2; a weak D match, TRBD1 (5 bases). CDR1 SEHNR and CDR2 FQNEAQ come from the germline V gene (reference sequence). The V end lost 4 bases, the J end lost 0 bases, and 9 bases lay between the germline ends. The CDR3 covers 14 residues. CDR3 bases: TGTGCCAGCAGCTCCAGGGCCTCTAACTATGGCTACACCTTC. Translation: CASSSRASNYGYTF.

The chain couples TRBV7-8 to TRBJ1-2, with D hard to call. V gave up 5 bases and J gave up 3 bases, with 7 bases separating them. The CDR3 spans 12 residues. Germline V CDR1 and CDR2: SGHVS, FQNEAQ. CDR3: CASSPRDYGYTF. The CDR3 DNA reads as TGTGCCAGCAGCCCGCGGGACTATGGCTACACCTTC. The full variable domain, in which reference TRBV7-8 and TRBJ1-2 provide the parts outside the CDR3, is GAGVSQSPRYKVAKRGQDVALRCDPISGHVSLFWYQQALGQGPEFLTYFQNEAQLDKSGLPSDRFFAERPEGSVSTLKIQRTQQEDSAVYLCASSPRDYGYTFGSGTRLTVV.

Only one count was recorded for this clone. The gene calls are TRBV5-1 and TRBJ1-4, with TRBD1 identical over 8 bases. The length of the CDR3 is 14 residues. With 4 bases clipped from V and 8 bases from J, the junction kept 7 bases outside the gene matches. Germline V CDR1 and CDR2: SGHRS, YFSETQ. CDR3: CASSPDRGGEKLFF. DNA for the CDR3: TGCGCCAGCAGCCCCGACAGGGGAGGGGAAAAACTGTTTTTT.

This clone came up a few times. DNA of the CDR3: TGTGCCAGCAGCTCCGGCGGGGACAGGGCGAGGGAGCAGTACTTC. As protein: CASSSGGDRAREQYF. The rearrangement links TRBV7-9 to TRBJ2-7, with 9 bases that match TRBD1. Trimming cost V 4 bases and J 7 bases; bases outside gene matches: 11. This CDR3 comprises 15 residues. Per germline, CDR1 SEHNR and CDR2 FQNEAQ (reference sequence).

This clone was observed a few times. This chain connects TRBV4-3 to TRBJ1-2; possible D gene TRBD1, 6 bases. The CDR3 runs 16 residues. Germline V gene lookup returns CDR1 LGHNA and CDR2 YSLEER. With 0 bases removed from V and 4 bases from J, the gap between germline ends came to 15 bases. The CDR3 DNA reads TGCGCCAGCAGCCAAGATCAGAGGGCAGGGGCCTATGGCTACACCTTC. Translation gives CASSQDQRAGAYGYTF.

The chain recombines TRBV4-1 with TRBJ1-1; no clear D. V lost 0 bases, J lost 7 bases, and 12 bases lay in between. This CDR3 is 14 amino acids long. Germline V gives CDR1 MGHRA, CDR2 YSYEKL. CDR3 DNA: TGCGCCAGCAGCCAAGATCCCCAAGGCTTTGAAGCTTTCTTT. Protein: CASSQDPQGFEAFF.

The V call is TRBV21-1, the J call TRBJ1-1; the table gives TRBD1 as D, unverified against the DNA. TRBV21-1 is a pseudogene locus. The CDR3 consists of 15 residues. The CDR3 protein is CASSKAGQGFTEAFF. The DNA for the CDR3 is TGTGCCAGCAGCAAAGCGGGACAGGGTTTCACTGAAGCTTTCTTT.